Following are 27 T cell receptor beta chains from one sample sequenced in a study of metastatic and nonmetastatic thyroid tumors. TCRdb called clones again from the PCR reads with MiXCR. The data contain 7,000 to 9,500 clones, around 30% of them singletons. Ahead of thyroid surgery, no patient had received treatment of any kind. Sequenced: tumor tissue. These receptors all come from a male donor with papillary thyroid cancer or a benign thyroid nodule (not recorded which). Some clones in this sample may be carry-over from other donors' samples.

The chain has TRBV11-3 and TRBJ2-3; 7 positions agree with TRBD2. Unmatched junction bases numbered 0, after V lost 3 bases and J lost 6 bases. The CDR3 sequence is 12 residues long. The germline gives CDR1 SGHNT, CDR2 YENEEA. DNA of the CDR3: TGTGCCAGCAGCTTGGGGGGGGATACGCAGTATTTT. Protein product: CASSLGGDTQYF. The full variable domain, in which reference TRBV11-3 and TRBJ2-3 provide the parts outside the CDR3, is EAGVVQSPRYKIIEKKQPVAFWCNPISGHNTLYWYLQNLGQGPELLIRYENEEAVDDSQLPKDRFSAERLKGVDSTLKIQPAELGDSAVYLCASSLGGDTQYFGPGTRLTVL.

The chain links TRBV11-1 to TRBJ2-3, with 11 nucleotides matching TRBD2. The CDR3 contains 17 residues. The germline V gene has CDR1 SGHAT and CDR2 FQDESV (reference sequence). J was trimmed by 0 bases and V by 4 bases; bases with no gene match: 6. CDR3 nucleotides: TGTGCCAGCAGCTCAGGCCGGACTAGCGGGAGCACAGATACGCAGTATTTT. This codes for CASSSGRTSGSTDTQYF.

CDR3: CSASKPGTGSYEQYF. DNA for the CDR3: TGCAGTGCTTCAAAACCCGGGACAGGATCCTACGAGCAGTACTTC. The chain is built from TRBV20-1 and TRBJ2-7; 8 bases agree with TRBD1. The CDR3 spans 15 residues. Germline values: CDR1 DFQATT, CDR2 SNEGSKA (reference sequence). Germline trimming cut 5 bases from V and 1 base from J; bases unmatched to any gene: 10.

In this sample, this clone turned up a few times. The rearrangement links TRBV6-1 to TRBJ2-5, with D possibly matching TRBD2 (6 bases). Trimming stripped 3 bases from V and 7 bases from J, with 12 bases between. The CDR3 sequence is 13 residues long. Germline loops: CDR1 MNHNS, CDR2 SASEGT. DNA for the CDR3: TGTGCCAGCAGTGACAACACCGGGGGGACCCAGTACTTC. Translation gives CASSDNTGGTQYF.

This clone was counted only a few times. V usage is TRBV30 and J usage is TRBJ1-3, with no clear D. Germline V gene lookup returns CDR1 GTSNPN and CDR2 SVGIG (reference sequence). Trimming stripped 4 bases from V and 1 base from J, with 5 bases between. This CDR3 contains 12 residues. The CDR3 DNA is TGTGCCTGGAAAGCTTCTGGAAACACCATATATTTT. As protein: CAWKASGNTIYF.

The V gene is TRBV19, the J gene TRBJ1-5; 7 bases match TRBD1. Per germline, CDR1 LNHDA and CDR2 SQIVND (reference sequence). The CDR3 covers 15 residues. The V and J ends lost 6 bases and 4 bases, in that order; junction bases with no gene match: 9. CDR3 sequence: CASSRQTGLNQPQHF. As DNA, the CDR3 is TGTGCCAGTAGCCGACAGACAGGGTTGAATCAGCCCCAGCATTTT.

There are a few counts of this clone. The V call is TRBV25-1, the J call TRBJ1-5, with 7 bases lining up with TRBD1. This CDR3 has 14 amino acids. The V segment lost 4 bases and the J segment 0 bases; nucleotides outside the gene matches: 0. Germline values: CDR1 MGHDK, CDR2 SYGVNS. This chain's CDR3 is CASSGQGSNQPQHF. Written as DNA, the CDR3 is TGTGCCAGCAGTGGACAGGGTAGCAATCAGCCCCAGCATTTT. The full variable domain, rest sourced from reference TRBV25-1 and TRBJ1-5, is EADIYQTPRYLVIGTGKKITLECSQTMGHDKMYWYQQDPGMELHLIHYSYGVNSTEKGDLSSESTVSRIRTEHFPLTLESARPSHTSQYLCASSGQGSNQPQHFGDGTRLSIL.

The CDR3 DNA follows: TGTGCCAGTAGTATACAGGGTGGCTACACCTTC. Its protein product is CASSIQGGYTF. The rearrangement joins TRBV19 to TRBJ1-2; a weak D match, TRBD1 (5 bases). This CDR3 contains 11 residues. Germline CDR1 is LNHDA and CDR2 is SQIVND (reference sequence). Trimming removed 2 bases at V and 7 bases at J, with 5 bases between.

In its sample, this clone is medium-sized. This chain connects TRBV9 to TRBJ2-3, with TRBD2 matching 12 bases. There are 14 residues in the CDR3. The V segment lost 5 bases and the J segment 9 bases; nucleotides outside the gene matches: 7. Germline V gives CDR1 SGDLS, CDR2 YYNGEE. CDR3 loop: CASSLAGGQDTQYF. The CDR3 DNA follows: TGTGCCAGCAGTCTAGCGGGGGGGCAGGACACGCAGTATTTT.

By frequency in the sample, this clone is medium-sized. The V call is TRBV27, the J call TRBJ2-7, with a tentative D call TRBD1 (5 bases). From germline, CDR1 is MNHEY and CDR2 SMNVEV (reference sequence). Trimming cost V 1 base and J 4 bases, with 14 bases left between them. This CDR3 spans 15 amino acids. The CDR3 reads CASSLFWQGAYEQYF. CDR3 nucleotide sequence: TGTGCCAGCAGTTTATTCTGGCAGGGTGCGTACGAGCAGTACTTC.

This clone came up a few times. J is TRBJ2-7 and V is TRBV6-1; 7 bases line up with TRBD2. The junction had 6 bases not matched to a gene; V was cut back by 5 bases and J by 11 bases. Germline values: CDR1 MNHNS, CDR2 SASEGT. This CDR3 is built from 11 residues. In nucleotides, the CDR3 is TGTGCCAGCAGTATTTCAAGCGGGGAGTACTTC. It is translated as CASSISSGEYF.

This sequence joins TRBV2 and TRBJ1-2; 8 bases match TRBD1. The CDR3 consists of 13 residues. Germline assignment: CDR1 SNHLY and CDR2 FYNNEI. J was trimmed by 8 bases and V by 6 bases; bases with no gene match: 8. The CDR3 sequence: CASSLDRAHGYTF. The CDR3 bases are TGTGCCAGCAGCCTGGACAGGGCTCACGGCTACACCTTC.

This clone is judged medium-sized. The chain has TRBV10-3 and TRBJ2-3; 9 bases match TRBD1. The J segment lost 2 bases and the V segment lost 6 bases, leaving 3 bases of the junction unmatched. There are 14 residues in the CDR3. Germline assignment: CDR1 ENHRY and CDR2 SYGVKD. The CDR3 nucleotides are TGTGCCATCAGAAGGACAGGGGACACAGATACGCAGTATTTT. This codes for CAIRRTGDTDTQYF.

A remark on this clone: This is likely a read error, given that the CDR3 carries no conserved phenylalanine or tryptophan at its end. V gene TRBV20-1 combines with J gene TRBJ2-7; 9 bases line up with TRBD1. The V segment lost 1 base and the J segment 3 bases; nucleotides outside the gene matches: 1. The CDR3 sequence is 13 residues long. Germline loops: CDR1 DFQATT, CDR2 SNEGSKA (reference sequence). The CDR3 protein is CSARGDRDYEQYS. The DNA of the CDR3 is TGCAGTGCTAGAGGGGACAGGGACTACGAGCAGTACTCC.

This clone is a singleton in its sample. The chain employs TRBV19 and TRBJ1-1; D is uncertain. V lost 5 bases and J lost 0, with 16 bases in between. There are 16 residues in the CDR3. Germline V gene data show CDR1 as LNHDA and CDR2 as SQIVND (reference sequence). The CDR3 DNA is TGTGCCAGTAGTTCTATGGGCGGAGCATTGAACACTGAAGCTTTCTTT. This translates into CASSSMGGALNTEAFF.

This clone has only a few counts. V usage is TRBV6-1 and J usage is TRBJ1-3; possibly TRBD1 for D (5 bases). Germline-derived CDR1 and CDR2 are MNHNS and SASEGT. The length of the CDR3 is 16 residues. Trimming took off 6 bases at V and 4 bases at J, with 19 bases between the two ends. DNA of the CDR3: TGTGCCAGCAGCGCTGAACTGGGGGGGAAGGGAAACACCATATATTTT. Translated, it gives CASSAELGGKGNTIYF.

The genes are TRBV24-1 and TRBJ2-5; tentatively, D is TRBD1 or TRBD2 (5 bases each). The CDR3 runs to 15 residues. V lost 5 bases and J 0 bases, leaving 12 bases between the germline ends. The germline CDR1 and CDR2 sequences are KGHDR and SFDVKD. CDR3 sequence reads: CATSGHGTDQETQYF. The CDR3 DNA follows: TGTGCCACCAGTGGCCACGGGACGGACCAAGAGACCCAGTACTTC.

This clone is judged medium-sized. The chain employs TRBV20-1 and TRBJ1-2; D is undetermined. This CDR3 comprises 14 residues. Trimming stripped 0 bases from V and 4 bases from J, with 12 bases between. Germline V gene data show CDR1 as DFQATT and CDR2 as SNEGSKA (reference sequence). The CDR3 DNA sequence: TGCAGTGCTAGAGAGCACAGCCTGGGCTATGGCTACACCTTC. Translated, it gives CSAREHSLGYGYTF.

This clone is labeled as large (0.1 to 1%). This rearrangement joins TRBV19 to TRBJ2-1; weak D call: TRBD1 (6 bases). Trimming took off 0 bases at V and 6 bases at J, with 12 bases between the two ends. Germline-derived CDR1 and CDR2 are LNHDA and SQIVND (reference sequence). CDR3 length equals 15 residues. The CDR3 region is CASSIDHGQSNEQFF. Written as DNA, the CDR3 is TGTGCCAGTAGTATAGATCATGGACAGAGCAATGAGCAGTTCTTC.

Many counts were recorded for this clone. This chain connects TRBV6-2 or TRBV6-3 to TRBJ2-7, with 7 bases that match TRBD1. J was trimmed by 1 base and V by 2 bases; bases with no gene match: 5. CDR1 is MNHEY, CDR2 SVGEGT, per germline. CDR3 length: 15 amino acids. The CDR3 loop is CASSYMDRSSYEQYF. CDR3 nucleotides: TGTGCCAGCAGTTACATGGACAGGTCGTCCTACGAGCAGTACTTC.

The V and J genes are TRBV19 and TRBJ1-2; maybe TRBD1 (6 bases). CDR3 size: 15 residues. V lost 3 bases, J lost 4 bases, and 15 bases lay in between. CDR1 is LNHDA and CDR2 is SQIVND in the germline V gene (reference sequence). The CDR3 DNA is TGTGCCAGTAGTATGATACAGGGCGGTGGCTATGGCTACACCTTC. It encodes CASSMIQGGGYGYTF.

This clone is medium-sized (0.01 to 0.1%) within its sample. For the CDR3, the DNA is TGTGCCAGTACTACGGGACACAATGAGCAGTTCTTC. It is translated as CASTTGHNEQFF. This chain connects TRBV11-2 to TRBJ2-1; D may match TRBD1 or TRBD2 (5 bases each). This CDR3 is built from 12 residues. Trimming shortened V by 9 bases and J by 5 bases, and 11 bases separated the two germline ends. Per the germline V gene, CDR1 is SGHAT and CDR2 is FQNNGV.

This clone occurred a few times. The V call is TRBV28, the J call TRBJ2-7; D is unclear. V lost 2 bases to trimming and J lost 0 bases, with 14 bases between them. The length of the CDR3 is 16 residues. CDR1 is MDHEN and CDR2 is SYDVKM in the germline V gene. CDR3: CASSLIRRRNSYEQYV. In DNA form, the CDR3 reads TGTGCCAGCAGTTTAATTCGCAGGCGCAACTCCTACGAGCAGTACGTC.

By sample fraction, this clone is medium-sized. The CDR3 protein is CASKGRGAVMNTEAFF. In nucleotides, the CDR3 is TGTGCCAGCAAGGGCAGGGGCGCCGTAATGAACACTGAAGCTTTCTTT. The chain carries TRBV28 and TRBJ1-1; D is possibly TRBD1 (6 bases). Germline-derived CDR1 and CDR2 are MDHEN and SYDVKM. V was clipped by 7 bases and J by 0 bases, with 18 bases between them. The CDR3 spans 16 residues. Full variable domain (missing parts from reference TRBV28 and TRBJ1-1): DVKVTQSSRYLVKRTGEKVFLECVQDMDHENMFWYRQDPGLGLRLIYFSYDVKMKEKGDIPEGYSVSREKKERFSLILESASTNQTSMYLCASKGRGAVMNTEAFFGQGTRLTVV.

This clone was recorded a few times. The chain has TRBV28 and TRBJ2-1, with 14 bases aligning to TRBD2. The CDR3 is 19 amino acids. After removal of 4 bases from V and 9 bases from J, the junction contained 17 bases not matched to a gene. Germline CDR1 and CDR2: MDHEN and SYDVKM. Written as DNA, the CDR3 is TGTGCCAGCAGTTCCACCCCCCCATGGGGGACTAGCGGGAGAGGTGAGCAGTTCTTC. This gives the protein CASSSTPPWGTSGRGEQFF.

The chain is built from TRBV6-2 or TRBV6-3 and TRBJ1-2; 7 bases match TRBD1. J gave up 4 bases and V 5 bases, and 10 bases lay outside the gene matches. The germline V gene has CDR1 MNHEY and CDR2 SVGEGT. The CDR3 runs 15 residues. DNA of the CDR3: TGTGCCAGCAGTCTACTCGCCGGGACAGTCTATGGCTACACCTTC. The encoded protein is CASSLLAGTVYGYTF.

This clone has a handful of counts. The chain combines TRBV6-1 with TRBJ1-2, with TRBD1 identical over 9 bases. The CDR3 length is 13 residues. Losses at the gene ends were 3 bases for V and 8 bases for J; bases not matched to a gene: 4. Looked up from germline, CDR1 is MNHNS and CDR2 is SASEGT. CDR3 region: CASSDRTGDGYTF. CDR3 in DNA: TGTGCCAGCAGTGACAGGACAGGGGACGGCTACACCTTC.